The clone carrying this T cell receptor beta chain was seen more than once but under ten times. This CDR3 is also generated by other DNA sequences in the sample. Trimming took off 0 bases at V and 6 bases at J, with 15 bases between the two ends. The CDR3 has 16 amino acids. Looked up from germline, CDR1 is SGHRS and CDR2 is YFSETQ. Here immunoSEQ multiplex PCR was the method, and the copy in TCRdb shows in-frame clones only, minus some. The table lists around 230,000 clones, more than 65% of them singletons, with roughly 7.9% in the top ten. The record originates from a study of blood T cell repertoires in COVID-19.

This sequence joins TRBV5-1 and TRBJ2-2; the D gene is possibly TRBD2 (6 bases). Material: peripheral blood. This clonotype was obtained from a woman aged 80 or over with acute or convalescent COVID-19. The CDR3 sequence: CASSLEGLRGSGELFF. In DNA form, the CDR3 reads TGCGCCAGCAGCTTGGAGGGACTTCGGGGCTCCGGGGAGCTGTTTTTT.